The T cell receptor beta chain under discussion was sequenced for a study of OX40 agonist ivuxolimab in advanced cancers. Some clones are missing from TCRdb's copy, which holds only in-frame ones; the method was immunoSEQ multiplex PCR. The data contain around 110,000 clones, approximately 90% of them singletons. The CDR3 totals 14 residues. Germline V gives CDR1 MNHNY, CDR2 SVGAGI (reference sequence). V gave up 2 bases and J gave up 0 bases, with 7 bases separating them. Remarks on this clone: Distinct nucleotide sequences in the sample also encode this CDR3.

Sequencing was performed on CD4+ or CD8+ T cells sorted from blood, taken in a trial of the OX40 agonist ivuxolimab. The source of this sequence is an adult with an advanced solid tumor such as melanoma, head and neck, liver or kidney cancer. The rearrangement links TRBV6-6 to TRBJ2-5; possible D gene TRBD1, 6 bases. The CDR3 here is CASSYGQYQETQYF. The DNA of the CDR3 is TGTGCCAGCAGTTACGGACAGTACCAAGAGACCCAGTACTTC.